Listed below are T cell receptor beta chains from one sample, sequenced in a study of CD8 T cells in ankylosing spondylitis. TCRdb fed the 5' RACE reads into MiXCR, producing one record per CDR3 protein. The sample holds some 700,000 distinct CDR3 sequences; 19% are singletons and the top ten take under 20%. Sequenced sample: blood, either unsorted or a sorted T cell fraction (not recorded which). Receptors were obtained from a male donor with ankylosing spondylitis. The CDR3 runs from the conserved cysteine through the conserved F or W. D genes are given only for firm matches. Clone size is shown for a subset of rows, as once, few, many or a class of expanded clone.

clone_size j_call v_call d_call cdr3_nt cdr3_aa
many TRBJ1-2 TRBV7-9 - TGTGCCAGCAGTCCCACAGCTAACTATGGCTACACCTTC CASSPTANYGYTF
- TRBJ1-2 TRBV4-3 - TGCGCCAGCAGCCAAGATACGCCATTAGCTAACTATGGCTACACCTTC CASSQDTPLANYGYTF
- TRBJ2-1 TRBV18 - TGTGCCAGCTCACCACTTATCGATGAGCAGTTCTTC CASSPLIDEQFF
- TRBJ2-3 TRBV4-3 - TGCGCCAGCAGCCAAGTAATCGGCATAGCAGATACGCAGTATTTT CASSQVIGIADTQYF
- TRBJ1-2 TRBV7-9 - TGTGCCAGCAGCTTAGGGCCTGACAGGTTATATGGCTACACCTTC CASSLGPDRLYGYTF
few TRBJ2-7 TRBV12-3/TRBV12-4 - TGTGCCAGCAACACGGGGTATTCTGGTGAGCAGTACTTC CASNTGYSGEQYF
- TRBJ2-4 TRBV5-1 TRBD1 TGCGCCAGCAGCTTCGGAGACAGGGGAAACATTCAGTACTTC CASSFGDRGNIQYF
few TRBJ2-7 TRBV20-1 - TGCAGTGCTAGAGATCGCCGGGGGTCCTACGAGCAGTACTTC CSARDRRGSYEQYF
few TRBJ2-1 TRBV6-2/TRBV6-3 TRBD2 TGTGCCAGCAGATATAGCGGGCACAATGAGCAGTTCTTC CASRYSGHNEQFF
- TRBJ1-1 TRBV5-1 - TGCGCCAGCAGCCGCACCACAGGGAGTCGGCTTGGGAACACTGAAGCTTTCTTT CASSRTTGSRLGNTEAFF
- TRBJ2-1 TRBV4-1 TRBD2 TGCGCCAGCAGCCAGGGGCCCAGGAAATCCCTAGCGGGGCTCGGGAATGAGCAGTTCTTC CASSQGPRKSLAGLGNEQFF
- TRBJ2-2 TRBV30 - TGTGCCTGGAGGGGGTATGTCGGGGAGCTGTTTTTT CAWRGYVGELFF
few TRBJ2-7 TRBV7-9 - TGTGCCAGCAGCTTTCCAGCGAACCCACCAAGCTCCTACGAGCAGTACTTC CASSFPANPPSSYEQYF
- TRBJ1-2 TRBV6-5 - TGTGCCAGCAGTTACAAGACAGGCCCCCTTTCTAACTATGGCTACACCTTC CASSYKTGPLSNYGYTF
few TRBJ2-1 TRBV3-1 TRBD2 TGTGCCAGCAGCCAAGTAGCGGGCTCCCTCTACAATGAGCAGTTCTTC CASSQVAGSLYNEQFF
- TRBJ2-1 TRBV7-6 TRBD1 TGTGCCAGCAGCCCGGACAGGGACTATGAGCAGTTCTTC CASSPDRDYEQFF
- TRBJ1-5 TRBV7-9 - TGTGCCAGCAGCTTAGGTGGTCAGAGCAATCAGCCCCAGCATTTT CASSLGGQSNQPQHF
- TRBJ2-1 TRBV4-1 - TGCGCCAGCAGCCAAGTTTGGCAGGGGATCTCCAATGAGCAGTTCTTC CASSQVWQGISNEQFF
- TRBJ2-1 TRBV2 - TGTGCCACTCAGTTAGAGGGCAATGAGCAGTTCTTC CATQLEGNEQFF
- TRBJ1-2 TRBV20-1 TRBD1 TGCAGTGCTAGAGGAAGACAGGGGCTCCCGGGTGACTATGGCTACACCTTC CSARGRQGLPGDYGYTF
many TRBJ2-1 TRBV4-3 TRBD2 TGCGCCAGCAGCCAAGATGCCCTAGCGGGGGTTGGGCAGTTCTTC CASSQDALAGVGQFF
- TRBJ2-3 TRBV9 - TGTGCCAGCAGCGTAGACGACAGCGTAACGCAGTATTTT CASSVDDSVTQYF
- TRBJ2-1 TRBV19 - TGTGCCAGTAGTATTCTTTCGGGAAATGAGCAGTTCTTC CASSILSGNEQFF
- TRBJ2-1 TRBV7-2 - TGTGCCAGCAGTCCCCTGATCTACAATGAGCAGTTCTTC CASSPLIYNEQFF
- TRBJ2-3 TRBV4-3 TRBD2 TGCGCCAGCAGCCAAGATTGGCTAGCGGAACACACAGATACGCAGTATTTT CASSQDWLAEHTDTQYF
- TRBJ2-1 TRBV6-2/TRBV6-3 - TGTGCCAGCAGTCGCACTTACAGGGATAAGCAGTTCTTC CASSRTYRDKQFF
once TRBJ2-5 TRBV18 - TGTGCCAGCTCACCGGGAACGGTCGGAACGGGAGAGACCCAGTACTTC CASSPGTVGTGETQYF
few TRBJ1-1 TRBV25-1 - TGTGCCAGCAGCAGGGGAGCTCTGGCTTTCTTT CASSRGALAFF
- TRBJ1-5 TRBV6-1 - TGTGCCACCGGCGAAAATAGCAATCAGCCCCAGCATTTT CATGENSNQPQHF
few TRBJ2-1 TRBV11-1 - TGTGCCAGCAGCTTCGGGCTAGCGTATTCCTACAATGAGCAGTTCTTC CASSFGLAYSYNEQFF
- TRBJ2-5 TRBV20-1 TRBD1 TGCAGTGCTAGAGGCATCCGGGACAGGGTTGAGACCCAGTACTTC CSARGIRDRVETQYF
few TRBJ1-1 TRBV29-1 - TGCAGCGTTGGCAGGGGAGGAGGCATGAACACTGAAGCTTTCTTT CSVGRGGGMNTEAFF
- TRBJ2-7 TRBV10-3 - TGTGCCATCAGTCCAGGCGCGACCTACGAGCAGTACTTC CAISPGATYEQYF
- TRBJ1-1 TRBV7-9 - TGTGCCAGCAACATTTACGGGCCGGAGGGGAACACTAAAGCTTTCTTT CASNIYGPEGNTKAFF
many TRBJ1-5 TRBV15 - TGTGCCACCAGCAGACAGGGGAATCAGCCCCAGCATTTT CATSRQGNQPQHF
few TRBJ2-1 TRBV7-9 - TGTGCCAGCAGGAGGAGCAGTGATGAGCAGTTCTTC CASRRSSDEQFF
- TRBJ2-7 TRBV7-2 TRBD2 TGTGCCAGCAGCTTAACTGCGGGGGGGAACTACGAGCAGTACTTC CASSLTAGGNYEQYF
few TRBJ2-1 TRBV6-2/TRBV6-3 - TGTGCCAGCACCCGCGGGCACTACAATGAGCAGTTCTTC CASTRGHYNEQFF
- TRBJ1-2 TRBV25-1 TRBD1 TGTGCCAGCAGCGGGACAGGGGCTGGCTACACCTTC CASSGTGAGYTF
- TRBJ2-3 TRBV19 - TGTGCCAGTAGTATCCCGAACACAGATACGCAGTATTTT CASSIPNTDTQYF
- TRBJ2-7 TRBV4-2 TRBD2 TGTGCCAGCAGCCAAGGGCGGACTAGCGGGTTCTACGAGCAGTACTTC CASSQGRTSGFYEQYF
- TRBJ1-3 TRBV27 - TGTGCCAGCAGTCCCTCGGGTAGAAGCTCTGGAAACACCATATATTTT CASSPSGRSSGNTIYF
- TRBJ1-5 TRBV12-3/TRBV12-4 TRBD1 TGTGCCAGCATGTGGGACAGGGGGCGCGATCAGCCCCAGCATTTT CASMWDRGRDQPQHF
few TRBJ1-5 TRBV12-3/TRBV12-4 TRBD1 TGTGCCAGCAGTCGAGTGGGGACAGCGAATCAGCCCCAGCATTTT CASSRVGTANQPQHF
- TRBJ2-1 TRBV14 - TGTGCCAGCAGCCCAACTGACGGGAATGAGCAGTTCTTC CASSPTDGNEQFF
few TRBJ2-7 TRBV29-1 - TGCAGCGTTGAAGTTGGCGGCCTCTACGAGCAGTACTTC CSVEVGGLYEQYF
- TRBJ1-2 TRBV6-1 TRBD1 TGTGCCAGCGCGATAGGGGGCAGGGGGAGCTATGGCTACACCTTC CASAIGGRGSYGYTF
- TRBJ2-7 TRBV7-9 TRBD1 TGTGCCAGCAGCTTGTGGGGACAGGGGCCAAACTACGAGCAGTACTTC CASSLWGQGPNYEQYF
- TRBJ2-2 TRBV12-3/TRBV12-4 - TGTGCCAGCAGTTTCGGAGCGGGTCCGAACACCGGGGAGCTGTTTTTT CASSFGAGPNTGELFF
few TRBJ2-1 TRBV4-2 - TGTGCCAGCTCGACTAGTTTTTCGGGTTACAATGAGCAGTTCTTC CASSTSFSGYNEQFF
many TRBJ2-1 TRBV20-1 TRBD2 TGCAGTGCTAGAGCCCCCCTTGGACTAGCGGGAGGTACGACTGGGAATGAGCAGTTCTTC CSARAPLGLAGGTTGNEQFF
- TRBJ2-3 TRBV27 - TGTGCCAGCAGTTTTGAGGCAGGATCCAGCACAGATACGCAGTATTTT CASSFEAGSSTDTQYF
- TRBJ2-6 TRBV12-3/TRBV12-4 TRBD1 TGTGCCAGCAGTTCCTCCCCGGGACAGCCCTCTGGGGCCAACGTCCTGACTTTC CASSSSPGQPSGANVLTF
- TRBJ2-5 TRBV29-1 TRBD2 TGCATCATCGCTGGCCCGACTAGCGGGATGGGGGAGACCCAGTACTTC CIIAGPTSGMGETQYF
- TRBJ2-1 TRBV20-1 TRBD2 TGCAGTGCTCTCCCGGGACTAGCGGGGGGTGCCGGATACAATGAGCAGTTCTTC CSALPGLAGGAGYNEQFF
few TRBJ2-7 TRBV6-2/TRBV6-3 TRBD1 TGTGCCAGCAGTTACCGACCCGGGACAGCCTATACCTACGAGCAGTACTTC CASSYRPGTAYTYEQYF
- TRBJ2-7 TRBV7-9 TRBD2 TGTGCCAGCAGCCACGCGGGACTAGCGGGGGCTTACGAGCAGTACTTC CASSHAGLAGAYEQYF
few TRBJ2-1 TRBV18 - TGTGCCAGCTCCCCTACAGAGGGGCCGTCGCAGTTCTTC CASSPTEGPSQFF
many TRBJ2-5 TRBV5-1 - TGCGCCAGCAGCTTGACAGTCCTTCAAGAGACCCAGTACTTC CASSLTVLQETQYF
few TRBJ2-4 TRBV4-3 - TGCGCCAGCAGCCAACAACAAGGGGGGGCCAAAAACATTCAGTACTTC CASSQQQGGAKNIQYF